A selection of T cell receptor beta chains follows, all from one sample in a study of T cell changes during pregnancy in multiple sclerosis. The table came from immunoSEQ multiplex PCR; TCRdb's copy has only in-frame clones and leaves some out. In the table there are approximately 59,000 clones, 91% of which are singletons. The material was peripheral blood, obtained in the third trimester of pregnancy. These receptors originate from a female donor in good health, enrolled as a control in a pregnancy study. The CDR3 runs from the conserved cysteine through the conserved F or W. D genes are given only for firm matches. Where a row states a size, it is once, few, many or the class of an expanded clone; other rows omit it.

16 . TRBJ2-3 TRBD1 TRBV6-5 CASSYAGQDNTDTQYF TGTGCCAGCAGTTACGCGGGACAGGATAACACAGATACGCAGTATTTT
14 once TRBJ2-7 TRBD1 TRBV7-9 CASSFRDRAYEQYF TGTGCCAGCAGCTTCCGGGACAGGGCCTACGAGCAGTACTTC
15 once TRBJ2-5 . TRBV7-3 CASSLWAGPQETQYF TGTGCCAGCAGCTTGTGGGCGGGGCCCCAAGAGACCCAGTACTTC
13 . TRBJ2-5 . TRBV9 CASSDRDQETQYF TGTGCCAGCAGCGACAGGGACCAAGAGACCCAGTACTTC
15 . TRBJ1-2 TRBD1 TRBV27 CASSKLKTGGYGYTF TGTGCCAGCAGTAAACTTAAGACAGGGGGCTATGGCTACACCTTC
15 . TRBJ1-3 TRBD1 TRBV6-5 CASRTDRGSGNTIYF TGTGCCAGCAGAACCGACAGGGGCTCTGGAAACACCATATATTTT
12 few TRBJ1-1 . TRBV7-2 CASSRVNTEAFF TGTGCCAGCAGCCGAGTGAACACTGAAGCTTTCTTT
15 . TRBJ2-7 . TRBV7-8 CASSETGTSYYEQYF TGTGCCAGCAGCGAGACCGGGACAAGTTACTACGAGCAGTACTTC
14 . TRBJ1-1 . TRBV28 CASSPGLVNTEAFF TGTGCCAGCAGTCCAGGGTTAGTGAACACTGAAGCTTTCTTT
16 . TRBJ2-4 TRBD2 TRBV28 CASSSTSGGASNIQYF TGTGCCAGCAGTTCCACTAGCGGGGGGGCGTCGAACATTCAGTACTTC
13 . TRBJ2-2 TRBD1 TRBV29-1 CSVLGQGAGELFF TGCAGCGTCCTAGGACAGGGGGCCGGGGAGCTGTTTTTT
15 . TRBJ1-5 . TRBV6-5 CASSQAEGDNQPQHF TGTGCCAGCAGCCAGGCAGAGGGTGACAATCAGCCCCAGCATTTT
13 . TRBJ2-5 . TRBV7-3 CASSPGTQETQYF TGTGCCAGCAGCCCCGGGACACAAGAGACCCAGTACTTC
12 . TRBJ2-3 . TRBV7-3 CASSFNAGRGNF TGTGCCAGCAGCTTTAACGCGGGACGGGGCAATTTT
15 . TRBJ1-4 . TRBV6-5 CASSYRFSTNEKLFF TGTGCCAGCAGTTATCGGTTTTCAACTAATGAAAAACTGTTTTTT
18 . TRBJ2-1 TRBD2 TRBV4-2 CASSQLPSGGFPYNEQFF TGTGCCAGCAGCCAACTCCCTAGCGGGGGGTTCCCTTACAATGAGCAGTTCTTC
12 . TRBJ1-2 . TRBV10-3 CAISDGGKGYTF TGTGCCATCAGTGACGGGGGAAAAGGCTACACCTTC
16 . TRBJ2-2 . TRBV23-1 CASSYTPGGCTGELFF TGCGCCAGCAGTTATACCCCGGGGGGCTGCACCGGGGAGCTGTTTTTT
17 . TRBJ2-2 TRBD2 TRBV7-2 CASSLGGRGSNTGELFF TGTGCCAGCAGCTTGGGTGGGCGGGGGTCGAACACCGGGGAGCTGTTTTTT
16 . TRBJ1-4 TRBD1 TRBV7-9 CASSLERGLTNEKLFF TGTGCCAGCAGCTTAGAGAGGGGGCTGACTAATGAAAAACTGTTTTTT
16 . TRBJ1-1 TRBD1 TRBV5-4 CASSSYRGQGYTEAFF TGTGCCAGCAGCTCGTACAGGGGGCAAGGGTACACTGAAGCTTTCTTT
18 . TRBJ2-1 TRBD2 TRBV27 CASSSPGTSGGKYNEQFF TGTGCCAGCAGTTCTCCCGGGACTAGCGGGGGGAAATACAATGAGCAGTTCTTC
14 . TRBJ1-4 . TRBV15 CATSSRGDNEKLFF TGTGCCACAAGCAGTAGAGGCGATAATGAAAAACTGTTTTTT
16 . TRBJ2-3 TRBD2 TRBV7-8 CASRDLTSGVADTQYF TGTGCCAGCAGAGACCTTACTAGCGGGGTTGCAGATACGCAGTATTTT
15 . TRBJ2-7 . TRBV19 CASSPNRGSFSEQYF TGTGCCAGTAGTCCTAATCGGGGTTCCTTCAGCGAGCAGTACTTC
14 . TRBJ2-7 TRBD1 TRBV11-3 CASSSGDSSYEQYF TGTGCCAGCAGCTCCGGGGACAGCTCCTACGAGCAGTACTTC
13 . TRBJ2-5 . TRBV4-1 CASSVLIRETQYF TGCGCCAGCAGCGTACTAATACGGGAGACCCAGTACTTC
17 . TRBJ1-2 . TRBV4-3 CASSQVLGPTGNYGYTF TGCGCCAGCAGCCAAGTTTTGGGGCCGACTGGTAACTATGGCTACACCTTC
13 . TRBJ2-7 TRBD1 TRBV6-1 CATWGTGIYEQYF TGTGCCACCTGGGGGACAGGGATCTACGAGCAGTACTTC
16 . TRBJ2-1 . TRBV5-1 CASSLDQGMGYNEQFF TGCGCCAGCAGCTTGGATCAGGGTATGGGGTACAATGAGCAGTTCTTC
12 few TRBJ2-7 . TRBV7-9 CASGRDSYEQYF TGTGCCAGCGGGCGGGACTCCTACGAGCAGTACTTC
13 . TRBJ1-1 . TRBV7-9 CASSPRQGTEAFF TGTGCCAGCAGCCCCCGGCAGGGGACTGAAGCTTTCTTT
14 . TRBJ1-1 . TRBV6-4 CASSSGDRNTEAFF TGTGCCAGCAGTTCTGGAGACAGGAACACTGAAGCTTTCTTT
14 . TRBJ2-1 . TRBV28 CASSLMIERGEQFF TGTGCCAGCAGTCTGATGATAGAAAGGGGTGAGCAGTTCTTC